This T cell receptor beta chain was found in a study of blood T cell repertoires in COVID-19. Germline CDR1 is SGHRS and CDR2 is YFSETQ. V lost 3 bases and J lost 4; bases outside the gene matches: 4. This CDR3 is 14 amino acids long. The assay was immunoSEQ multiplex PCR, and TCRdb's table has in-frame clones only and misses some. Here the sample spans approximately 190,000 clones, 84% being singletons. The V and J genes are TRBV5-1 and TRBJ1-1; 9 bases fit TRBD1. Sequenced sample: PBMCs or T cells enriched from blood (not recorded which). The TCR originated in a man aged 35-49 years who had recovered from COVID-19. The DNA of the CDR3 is TGCGCCAGCAGCTCAGGGACAGGGAGCACTGAAGCTTTCTTT. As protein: CASSSGTGSTEAFF.